This T cell receptor beta chain was found in a study of CD8 T cells in ankylosing spondylitis. Study-wide findings and caveats: Within ankylosing spondylitis blood, a TCR beta motif made up of under 10 highly homologous variants appeared to be characteristic.

TCRdb used MiXCR to reprocess the 5' RACE reads, holding one entry per CDR3 protein. Of about 540,000 distinct CDR3 sequences in the sample, roughly 13% were seen once. About this clonotype itself: Its antigen is unknown.

This CDR3 is built from 16 residues. Trimming removed 3 bases from V and 8 bases from J; junction bases left unmatched: 10. The germline gives CDR1 WNHNN, CDR2 SYGVQD (reference sequence). The rearrangement joins TRBV10-1 to TRBJ2-2, with TRBD2 matching over 9 bases. Specimen: blood, either unsorted or a sorted T cell fraction (not recorded which). The receptor comes from a male donor with ankylosing spondylitis. CDR3 bases: TGCGCCAGCAGTGACTTAGCGGGAGCACCCTCTGGGGAGCTGTTTTTT. Translating gives CASSDLAGAPSGELFF.